This TCR beta chain was retrieved from a study of glioma-infiltrating T cells. Turning to the study itself: Target coverage was roughly 4.5- to 10-fold for approximately 960,000 blood T cells.

The CDR3 is 13 residues long. V lost 6 bases and J lost 6, with 12 bases in between. Notes on this clonotype: Its antigen is still unknown.

Study results and limitations: Tissue and blood shared very few CDR3 sequences. Shared blood CDR3 signature motifs marked patients with low tissue-blood divergence.

Amplification of TCR alpha and beta CDR3 regions from RNA used iRepertoire nested multiplex PCR. Each CDR3 protein gets one entry after TCRdb re-called the multiplex PCR reads with MiXCR. This table has around 390,000 distinct CDR3 sequences, around 38% appearing once. J is TRBJ1-5 and V is TRBV12-3 or TRBV12-4, with D unresolved. The source material was glioma tissue, nonneoplastic brain tissue, or PBMCs (not recorded which). The origin of this receptor is a human donor with low-grade glioma or glioblastoma, undergoing nonglioma brain surgery, or in good health (not recorded which). CDR3 sequence reads: CASSSWSGQPQHF. CDR3 DNA sequence: TGTGCCAGCAGCTCTTGGTCGGGTCAGCCCCAGCATTTT.